This TCR beta chain was captured in a study of regulatory T cells in long-lasting Graves disease. This CDR3 spans 16 amino acids. From germline, CDR1 is LGHNA and CDR2 YSLEER. V lost 0 bases, J lost 5 bases, and 15 bases lay in between. Researchers made TCR beta libraries by using iRepertoire HTBI primers and running Arm-PCR on CDR3 regions. TCRdb used MiXCR to reprocess the multiplex PCR reads, holding one entry per CDR3 protein. There are 200,000 to 250,000 distinct CDR3 sequences in the sample; just over 20% occur only once, and approximately 15% lies in the top ten. Time point denoted: newly diagnosed GD, antithyroid drugs for less than 3 months. The TCR library used RNA extracted from PBMCs.

The chain couples TRBV4-3 to TRBJ2-3; a weak D match, TRBD1 (5 bases). This clonotype was sampled from a female donor with Graves disease. Here the sequenced sample was peripheral blood mononuclear cells (PBMCs), taken at new diagnosis, from a patient treated with antithyroid drugs. CDR3 loop: CASSQEQQGFRDTQYF. The CDR3 DNA reads TGCGCCAGCAGCCAAGAGCAGCAGGGATTTAGAGATACGCAGTATTTT.